This T cell receptor (beta chain) was found in a study of patients and donors after allogeneic stem cell transplantation. The CDR3 spans 14 residues. J was trimmed by 8 bases and V by 4 bases; bases with no gene match: 7. Germline lookup yields CDR1 LGHNA and CDR2 YNFKEQ. TCRdb called the RT-PCR reads again in MiXCR, with one record for every CDR3 protein. The sample lists 150,000 to 200,000 distinct CDR3 sequences, approximately 24% occurring once. This TCR derives from a human donor who was either an allogeneic HSCT recipient or a stem cell or donor lymphocyte infusion donor (not recorded which). It is not recorded whose cells these are; they may come from a transplant donor. The chain couples TRBV4-2 to TRBJ2-1; the match to TRBD1 covers 8 bases. The sequenced material came from blood, either unsorted or a sorted T cell fraction (not recorded which). The CDR3 nucleotides read TGTGCCAGCAGCCCTCAGGACAGGGAGTATGAGCAGTTCTTC. Translated, it gives CASSPQDREYEQFF.